The 5 T cell receptor beta chains presented below share a single source sample, sequenced in a study of shared clonotypes between healthy human individuals. Some clones are missing from TCRdb's copy, which holds only in-frame ones; the method was immunoSEQ multiplex PCR. This table has 2 million to 3 million clones, 93% appearing once. Sequenced: naive CD4+ T cells from PBMCs. The subset here: CD45RA+ positively selected. The receptors shown here come from a young man in good health. Some clones in this sample may be carry-over from other donors' samples.

The V call is TRBV15, the J call TRBJ2-3; D remains ambiguous. This CDR3 contains 12 residues. The germline V gene has CDR1 LNHNV and CDR2 YYDKDF (reference sequence). Trimming took off 0 bases at V and 7 bases at J, with 5 bases between the two ends. CDR3 bases: TGTGCCACCAGCAGAGATCCCAATACGCAGTATTTT. Protein sequence: CATSRDPNTQYF.

The chain joins TRBV5-1 to TRBJ2-1; the D is unclear. Germline V CDR1 and CDR2: SGHRS, YFSETQ. The CDR3 extends over 13 amino acids. Trimming removed 3 bases at V and 7 bases at J, with 11 bases between. CDR3 nucleotides: TGCGCCAGCAGCTCCGGCGGTCGGAATGAGCAGTTCTTC. Residues: CASSSGGRNEQFF.

The chain uses TRBV19 and TRBJ1-5, with D hard to call. Germline V gives CDR1 LNHDA, CDR2 SQIVND (reference sequence). CDR3 size: 13 residues. V lost 6 bases, J lost 4 bases, and 10 bases lay in between. The DNA of the CDR3 is TGTGCCAGTAGCCCGTCGGGGAATCAGCCCCAGCATTTT. Translating it yields CASSPSGNQPQHF.

J is TRBJ2-1 and V is TRBV19, with D perhaps assigned TRBD1 or TRBD2 (5 bases each). CDR3 length: 15 amino acids. Germline V gene lookup returns CDR1 LNHDA and CDR2 SQIVND (reference sequence). Trimming took off 5 bases at V and 4 bases at J, with 15 bases between the two ends. In nucleotides, the CDR3 is TGTGCCAGTAGTCCCGTGGGGGACCTGTACAATGAGCAGTTCTTC. Protein: CASSPVGDLYNEQFF. The complete variable domain, with remaining parts taken from reference TRBV19 and TRBJ2-1, reads DGGITQSPKYLFRKEGQNVTLSCEQNLNHDAMYWYRQDPGQGLRLIYYSQIVNDFQKGDIAEGYSVSREKKESFPLTVTSAQKNPTAFYLCASSPVGDLYNEQFFGPGTRLTVL.

The V gene is TRBV5-1, the J gene TRBJ2-3; 10 positions agree with TRBD1. CDR1 is SGHRS and CDR2 is YFSETQ in the germline V gene. J was trimmed by 4 bases and V by 2 bases; bases with no gene match: 7. This CDR3 contains 16 residues. The CDR3 DNA sequence: TGCGCCAGCAGCTTCCGGGACAGGGGCGCATCAGATACGCAGTATTTT. Protein product: CASSFRDRGASDTQYF. Looking up the rest from reference TRBV5-1 and TRBJ2-3 gives the full variable domain: KAGVTQTPRYLIKTRGQQVTLSCSPISGHRSVSWYQQTPGQGLQFLFEYFSETQRNKGNFPGRFSGRQFSNSRSEMNVSTLELGDSALYLCASSFRDRGASDTQYFGPGTRLTVL.